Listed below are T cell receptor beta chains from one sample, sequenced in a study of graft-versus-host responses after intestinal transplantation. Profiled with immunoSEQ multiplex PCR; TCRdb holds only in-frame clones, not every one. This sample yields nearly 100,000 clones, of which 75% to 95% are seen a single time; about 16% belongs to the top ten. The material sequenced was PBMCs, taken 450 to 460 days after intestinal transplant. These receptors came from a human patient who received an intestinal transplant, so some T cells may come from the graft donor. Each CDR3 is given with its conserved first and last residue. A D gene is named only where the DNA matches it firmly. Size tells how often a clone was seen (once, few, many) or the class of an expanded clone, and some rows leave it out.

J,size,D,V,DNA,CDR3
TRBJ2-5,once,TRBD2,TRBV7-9,TGTGCCAGCAGCCCGGGGGGATTCTGGGAGACCCAGTACTTC,CASSPGGFWETQYF
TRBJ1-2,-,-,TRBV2,TGTGCCAGCACACCGGGTTGGGGTGGCTACACCTTC,CASTPGWGGYTF
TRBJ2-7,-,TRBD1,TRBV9,TGTGCCAGCAGCCTCACTTTTGGGACAGGGAGCGAGCAGTACTTC,CASSLTFGTGSEQYF
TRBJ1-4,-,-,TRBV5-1,TGCGCCAGCAGTTCATCGTCCAGGGGCAATGAAAAACTGTTTTTT,CASSSSSRGNEKLFF
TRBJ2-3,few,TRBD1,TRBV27,TGTGCCAGCAGTGCGAAGGGACAGCTTAGGAATACGCAGTATTTT,CASSAKGQLRNTQYF
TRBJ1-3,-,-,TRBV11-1,TGTGCCAGCAGCTTACAGGGAGCTGGAAACACCATATATTTT,CASSLQGAGNTIYF
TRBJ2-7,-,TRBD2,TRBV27,TGTGCCAGCAGACCAAAGTGGAGCGGGGGGGACGTCGACGAGCAGTACTTC,CASRPKWSGGDVDEQYF
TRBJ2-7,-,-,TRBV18,TGTGCCAGCTCACCCTTAGGACAGTTGACCTACTACGAGCAGTACTTC,CASSPLGQLTYYEQYF
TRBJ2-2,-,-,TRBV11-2,TGTGCCAGCAGCTTCCCGGGGCTAGAAGGGGAGCTGTTTTTT,CASSFPGLEGELFF
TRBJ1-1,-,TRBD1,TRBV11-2,TGTGCCAGCAGCCGACAGGGGTCTGAAGCTTTCTTT,CASSRQGSEAFF
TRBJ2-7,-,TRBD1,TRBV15,TGTGCCACCAGCAGAGGGAGGGGACAGGGATACTACGAGCAGTACTTC,CATSRGRGQGYYEQYF
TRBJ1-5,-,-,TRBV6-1,TGTGCCAGCAGTGACACAGGGAGCAATCAGCCCCAGCATTTT,CASSDTGSNQPQHF
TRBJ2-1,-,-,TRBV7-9,TGTGCCAGCAGCTTAGAGCCAACAGCCTACAATGAGCAGTTCTTC,CASSLEPTAYNEQFF
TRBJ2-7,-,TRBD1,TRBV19,TGTGCCAGTAGTATGGGGACAGGACCCCTCGAGCAGTACTTC,CASSMGTGPLEQYF
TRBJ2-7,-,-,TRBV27,TGTGCCAGCAGTTTATTGGCTCTCGACGAGCAGTACTTC,CASSLLALDEQYF
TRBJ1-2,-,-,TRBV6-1,TGTGCCAGTCCCTTGGGAGACAGCCCGTTCTATGGCTACACCTTC,CASPLGDSPFYGYTF
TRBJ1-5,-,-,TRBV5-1,TGCGCCAGCAGCTTGGGTGCCAGTAGCAATCAGCCCCAGCATTTT,CASSLGASSNQPQHF
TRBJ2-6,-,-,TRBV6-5,TGTGCCAGCAGTTACGGCCTCTCTGGGGCCAACGTCCTGACTTTC,CASSYGLSGANVLTF
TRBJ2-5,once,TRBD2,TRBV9,TGTGCCAGCAGCGTCACTAGCGGAGAAGAGACCCAGTACTTC,CASSVTSGEETQYF
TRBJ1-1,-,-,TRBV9,TGTGCCAGCAGCGCGGACCTTCCGAACACTGAAGCTTTCTTT,CASSADLPNTEAFF
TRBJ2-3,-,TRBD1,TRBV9,TGTGCCAGCAGCTTGGACAGGGTTGTGACAGATACGCAGTATTTT,CASSLDRVVTDTQYF
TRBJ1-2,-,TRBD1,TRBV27,TGTGCCACCTCCCCCTATCCGCTTCTGATTGGAGGGGACAGGGTGGGCTATGGCTACACCTTC,CATSPYPLLIGGDRVGYGYTF
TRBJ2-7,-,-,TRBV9,TGTGCCAGCAGCCCTGACGGATTCTACGAGCAGTACTTC,CASSPDGFYEQYF
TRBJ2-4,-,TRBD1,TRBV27,TGTGCCAGCAGTTCCCCACGGACAGGGGCCATTCAGTACTTC,CASSSPRTGAIQYF
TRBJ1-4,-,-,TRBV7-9,TGTGCCAGCGAGGGACAAGGGTGGGAGGGTGAAAAACTGTTTTTT,CASEGQGWEGEKLFF
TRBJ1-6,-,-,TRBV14,TGTGCCAGCAGTCCCACGCGACGGGGCTATAATTCACCCCTCCACTTT,CASSPTRRGYNSPLHF
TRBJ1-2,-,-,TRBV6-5,TGTGCCAGCAGACCACCCACGGGGGGAGGCTACACCTTC,CASRPPTGGGYTF
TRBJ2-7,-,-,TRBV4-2,TGTGCCAGCAGCCAAGGGGTGGAAAGGGGCGCTGAGCAGTACTTC,CASSQGVERGAEQYF
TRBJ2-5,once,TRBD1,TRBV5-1,TGCGCCAGCAGCTTGCTGACAGGGCGGGAGACCCAGTACTTC,CASSLLTGRETQYF
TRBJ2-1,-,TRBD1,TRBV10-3,TGTGCCATCAGCCAGGGGGCAACCTACAATGAGCAGTTCTTC,CAISQGATYNEQFF
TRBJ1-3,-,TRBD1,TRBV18,TGTGCCAGCTCACCGTCGGGACAGGGTGGAAACACCATATATTTT,CASSPSGQGGNTIYF
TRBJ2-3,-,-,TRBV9,TGTGCCAGCAACCAGGAGTCCTCACACCTTCGCACAGATACGCAGTATTTT,CASNQESSHLRTDTQYF
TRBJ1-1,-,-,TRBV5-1,TGCGCCAGCAGCTTGGCAGCCTTCATGAACACTGAAGCTTTCTTT,CASSLAAFMNTEAFF
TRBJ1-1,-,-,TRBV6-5,TGTGCCAGCTCCCTAGGATGGAACACTGAAGCTTTCTTT,CASSLGWNTEAFF